Here is one TCR beta chain with its context. These data are taken from a study of blood T cell repertoires in COVID-19. Background on the study: The samples span acute and convalescent COVID-19 from the United States, Italy and Spain. From T cells, B-cell-depleted T cells, or PBMCs came the material, which was cDNA or gDNA.

Authors' data handling: Reference gene primer amplification gave nucleated cell count estimates. TCRdb's copy holds only in-frame clones and misses some; the assay was immunoSEQ multiplex PCR. V and J calls and clone size follow that table, whereas D and trimming were derived from the DNA. The table records around 180,000 clones, approximately 85% of them present only once. The CDR3 contains 14 residues. Germline values: CDR1 SGHTA, CDR2 FQGTGA. Losses at the gene ends were 4 bases for V and 8 bases for J; bases not matched to a gene: 8. The rearrangement uses TRBV7-3 and TRBJ1-2, with 9 bases fitting TRBD1. The receptor's source is a human donor with active or convalescent COVID-19. The donor label of this sample is uncertain. The sequenced material came from peripheral blood. In DNA, the CDR3 is TGTGCCAGCAGCTCCTTACAGGGGGCTGGCGGCTACACCTTC. The encoded protein is CASSSLQGAGGYTF.